This TCR beta chain was captured by sequencing in a study of T cells after yellow fever vaccination. For TCR, cDNA came from 5'RACE template switching, which added a universal primer site and UMIs. TCRdb fed the 5' RACE reads into MiXCR, producing one record per CDR3 protein. The repertoire holds roughly 500,000 distinct CDR3 sequences, with roughly 19% as singletons. With 6 bases clipped from V and 4 bases from J, the junction kept 12 bases outside the gene matches. Germline CDR1 reads KGHSH; CDR2 reads LQKENI. This CDR3 contains 16 residues. V usage is TRBV18 and J usage is TRBJ2-5, with 9 bases fitting TRBD1. The sequencing used PBMCs, collected 15 days after the yellow fever booster vaccination. This TCR was recovered from a man aged 30-40 years who received the YFV17D yellow fever vaccine. For the CDR3, the DNA is TGTGCCAGCTCCGTCTCGGGACAGGGTAACGGAGAGACCCAGTACTTC. As protein: CASSVSGQGNGETQYF.